This T cell receptor (beta chain) is drawn from a study of shared T cell receptors in the human thymus. CDR3 length: 16 residues. Trimming removed 0 bases from V and 0 bases from J, with 10 bases in between. Germline CDR1 is SGHDT and CDR2 is YYEEEE. Assay: immunoSEQ multiplex PCR; the TCRdb copy retains only in-frame clones and omits some. The repertoire holds 550,000 to 800,000 clones, with approximately 83% as singletons. The same data also contributed to another study, on human thymus T cells. That study reports: Thymic and blood repertoires showed apparently biased V and J gene usage. Related research found strongly overlapping thymic repertoires in unrelated individuals.

The sample was thymocytes. This sequence was found in a girl younger than two with a congenital heart defect. The genes are TRBV5-6 and TRBJ2-1; D gene uncertain. The CDR3 nucleotides are TGTGCCAGCAGCTTGGCCGCGGCGAGCTCCTACAATGAGCAGTTCTTC. It translates to CASSLAAASSYNEQFF.